Listed below are T cell receptor beta chains from one sample, sequenced in a study of beta chain features in type 1 diabetes. This table comes from immunoSEQ multiplex PCR, and its TCRdb copy is limited to in-frame clones, with some not included. The top ten clones hold about 0.093% of a sample with roughly 610,000 clones, around a sixth of them seen once. The sequencing input was naive CD4+ T cells from blood. The receptors were sampled from a man aged 18 to 35 in good health. The CDR3 runs from the conserved cysteine through the conserved F or W. The order of the fields is V gene, J gene, clone size, D gene, CDR3 protein, CDR3 DNA. A D gene is named only where the DNA matches it firmly. Expanded clones are given a class, and other clones once, few, many or no size at all.

V: TRBV7-9; J: TRBJ2-3; size: .; D: .; CDR3: CASSLAPRLANDTQYF; DNA: TGTGCCAGCAGCTTAGCGCCACGGCTAGCAAACGATACGCAGTATTTT
V: TRBV7-2; J: TRBJ2-2; size: .; D: TRBD2; CDR3: CASSPGAGGPPRELFF; DNA: TGTGCCAGCAGCCCCGGGGCGGGGGGGCCCCCCCGGGAGCTGTTTTTT
V: TRBV9; J: TRBJ2-3; size: .; D: .; CDR3: CASSVATYPRRVTDTQYF; DNA: TGTGCCAGCAGCGTAGCTACCTACCCCCGCCGAGTCACAGATACGCAGTATTTT
V: TRBV28; J: TRBJ2-7; size: few; D: .; CDR3: CASSPYYEQYF; DNA: TGTGCCAGCAGCCCCTATTACGAGCAGTACTTC
V: TRBV2; J: TRBJ2-3; size: .; D: .; CDR3: CASSREGGVADTQYF; DNA: TGTGCCAGCAGTCGCGAGGGGGGGGTAGCAGATACGCAGTATTTT
V: TRBV27; J: TRBJ1-2; size: .; D: TRBD1; CDR3: CASRRGTAYGYTF; DNA: TGTGCCAGCAGGAGGGGGACAGCGTATGGCTACACCTTC
V: TRBV4-3; J: TRBJ2-3; size: .; D: .; CDR3: CASSQETTGSGIARTDTQYF; DNA: TGCGCCAGCAGCCAAGAGACAACAGGGAGTGGGATAGCAAGAACAGATACGCAGTATTTT
V: TRBV4-1; J: TRBJ1-3; size: few; D: .; CDR3: CASSQDNNPPIYF; DNA: TGCGCCAGCAGCCAAGATAACAACCCTCCCATATATTTT
V: TRBV6-5; J: TRBJ2-3; size: few; D: TRBD2; CDR3: CASRSGGGGTDTQYF; DNA: TGTGCCAGCAGGTCGGGCGGGGGAGGGACAGATACGCAGTATTTT
V: TRBV14; J: TRBJ1-2; size: few; D: .; CDR3: CASSQDRPLWRDGYTF; DNA: TGTGCCAGCAGCCAAGATAGGCCCCTTTGGAGGGATGGCTACACCTTC
V: TRBV9; J: TRBJ2-5; size: .; D: .; CDR3: CASSVGLGPPQETQYF; DNA: TGTGCCAGCAGCGTAGGTCTCGGCCCCCCTCAAGAGACCCAGTACTTC
V: TRBV4-2; J: TRBJ2-1; size: .; D: TRBD2; CDR3: CASSPPTGGDYNEQFF; DNA: TGTGCCAGCAGCCCTCCCACGGGGGGGGATTACAATGAGCAGTTCTTC
V: TRBV7-9; J: TRBJ2-5; size: .; D: .; CDR3: CASSSHRSWQETQYF; DNA: TGTGCCAGCAGCTCTCACAGGTCGTGGCAAGAGACCCAGTACTTC
V: TRBV7-6; J: TRBJ2-3; size: few; D: TRBD2; CDR3: CASSLRAGEADTQYF; DNA: TGTGCCAGCAGCTTAAGGGCGGGAGAGGCAGATACGCAGTATTTT
V: TRBV9; J: TRBJ1-1; size: .; D: .; CDR3: CASSEQGLKNTEAFF; DNA: TGTGCCAGCAGCGAGCAGGGACTAAAGAACACTGAAGCTTTCTTT
V: TRBV7-9; J: TRBJ1-1; size: .; D: .; CDR3: CASSSGGNTEAFF; DNA: TGTGCCAGCAGCTCGGGAGGTAACACTGAAGCTTTCTTT
V: TRBV10-3; J: TRBJ2-3; size: .; D: TRBD2; CDR3: CAISKILAGGVDTQYF; DNA: TGTGCCATCAGTAAAATTCTAGCGGGAGGTGTAGATACGCAGTATTTT
V: TRBV5-1; J: TRBJ2-1; size: .; D: .; CDR3: CASSVKGSGNEQFF; DNA: TGCGCCAGCAGCGTTAAGGGTTCTGGGAATGAGCAGTTCTTC
V: TRBV6-5; J: TRBJ1-2; size: few; D: TRBD1; CDR3: CASRSPGQASNGYTF; DNA: TGTGCCAGCAGAAGCCCGGGACAGGCCTCTAACGGCTACACCTTC
V: TRBV7-2; J: TRBJ2-7; size: few; D: TRBD1; CDR3: CASSPGTGGVYEQYF; DNA: TGTGCCAGCAGCCCCGGGACAGGGGGGGTCTACGAGCAGTACTTC
V: TRBV2; J: TRBJ2-4; size: .; D: TRBD2; CDR3: CASMPPLAEAKNIQYF; DNA: TGTGCCAGCATGCCTCCCCTAGCGGAGGCCAAAAACATTCAGTACTTC
V: TRBV27; J: TRBJ2-1; size: .; D: TRBD1; CDR3: CASRVRGLSYNEQFF; DNA: TGTGCCAGCAGGGTAAGGGGGCTCTCCTACAATGAGCAGTTCTTC
V: TRBV7-9; J: TRBJ1-2; size: .; D: .; CDR3: CASSSEAGGDYGYTF; DNA: TGTGCCAGCAGCTCTGAGGCAGGCGGGGACTATGGCTACACCTTC
V: TRBV7-3; J: TRBJ2-7; size: .; D: .; CDR3: CASPRQVPEQYF; DNA: TGTGCCAGCCCTAGACAGGTCCCCGAGCAGTACTTC
V: TRBV5-4; J: TRBJ2-1; size: few; D: .; CDR3: CASSLGRGPRNEQFF; DNA: TGTGCCAGCAGCTTGGGAAGGGGACCTAGGAATGAGCAGTTCTTC
V: TRBV7-9; J: TRBJ2-1; size: few; D: .; CDR3: CASSFGGTLGNEQFF; DNA: TGTGCCAGCAGCTTTGGCGGGACCCTGGGCAATGAGCAGTTCTTC
V: TRBV29-1; J: TRBJ2-3; size: .; D: .; CDR3: CSAEKGGGTDTQYF; DNA: TGCAGCGCCGAGAAGGGGGGGGGCACAGATACGCAGTATTTT
V: TRBV5-6; J: TRBJ2-7; size: few; D: .; CDR3: CASSWRDSSYEQYF; DNA: TGTGCCAGCAGCTGGCGGGACAGCTCCTACGAGCAGTACTTC
V: TRBV25-1; J: TRBJ1-5; size: .; D: .; CDR3: CASQQGPDQPQHF; DNA: TGTGCCAGCCAACAGGGTCCGGATCAGCCCCAGCATTTT
V: TRBV4-3; J: TRBJ2-1; size: .; D: TRBD2; CDR3: CASSVQIPGLGGNEQFF; DNA: TGCGCCAGCAGCGTACAGATTCCGGGACTAGGTGGCAATGAGCAGTTCTTC
V: TRBV9; J: TRBJ1-5; size: .; D: .; CDR3: CASSVEGVTQHF; DNA: TGTGCCAGCAGCGTAGAAGGGGTGACCCAGCATTTT
V: TRBV29-1; J: TRBJ2-5; size: few; D: .; CDR3: CSVEEGTETQYF; DNA: TGCAGCGTTGAGGAGGGGACGGAGACCCAGTACTTC
V: TRBV9; J: TRBJ2-1; size: .; D: .; CDR3: CASSVVAQGGNEQFF; DNA: TGTGCCAGCAGCGTAGTGGCGCAGGGCGGAAATGAGCAGTTCTTC
V: TRBV5-1; J: TRBJ2-6; size: .; D: .; CDR3: CASSLGQTSGANVLTF; DNA: TGCGCCAGCAGCCTCGGACAGACCTCTGGGGCCAACGTCCTGACTTTC
V: TRBV7-2; J: TRBJ2-7; size: few; D: TRBD1; CDR3: CASSRDRGPEQYF; DNA: TGTGCCAGCAGCCGGGACAGGGGGCCCGAGCAGTACTTC
V: TRBV7-2; J: TRBJ1-5; size: .; D: .; CDR3: CASSKSGGANQPQHF; DNA: TGTGCCAGCAGTAAAAGTGGGGGGGCCAATCAGCCCCAGCATTTT
V: TRBV6-6; J: TRBJ1-1; size: .; D: .; CDR3: CASSWAPDVNTEAFF; DNA: TGTGCCAGCAGTTGGGCCCCGGACGTGAACACTGAAGCTTTCTTT